The subject of this entry is one T cell receptor (beta chain). From germline, CDR1 is KGHSH and CDR2 LQKENI. The CDR3 is 19 amino acids. The V and J ends lost 3 bases and 0 bases respectively, with 20 bases between them. This entry comes from a study of blood T cell repertoires in COVID-19. Study information: Samples representing acute and convalescent COVID-19 were sourced from the United States, Italy and Spain. In each case, the material was cDNA or gDNA derived from T cells, B-cell-depleted T cells, or PBMCs.

In the original workflow: Estimation of nucleated cell counts relied on the amplification of reference gene primers. Some clones are missing from TCRdb's copy, which holds only in-frame ones; the method was immunoSEQ multiplex PCR. V, J and clone size are those of that table, while D and trimming were read from the DNA. The table records 100,000 to 150,000 clones, around 70% of them present only once. The chain combines TRBV18 with TRBJ1-4; the D gene is possibly TRBD1 (5 bases). The specimen was peripheral blood. This sequence was found in a man between 60 and 70 years old with acute or convalescent COVID-19. The CDR3 region has the DNA TGTGCCAGCTCACCTCAACTCCAGGGTGGGTTGTCAACTAATGAAAAACTGTTTTTT. Translation: CASSPQLQGGLSTNEKLFF.